The rows below give T cell receptor beta chains drawn from one sample of a study of radiotherapy plus CTLA-4 blockade in lung cancer. Generated by immunoSEQ multiplex PCR, the TCRdb table keeps only in-frame clones and is missing some. In the table there are over 85,000 clones, 88% of which are singletons. The sequenced sample was peripheral blood, obtained from a patient treated with radiotherapy plus ipilimumab. Receptors were obtained from a human donor with non-small cell lung cancer that progressed on radiotherapy plus ipilimumab. Each CDR3 is given with its conserved first and last residue. Each record gives: D gene, CDR3 length, V gene, clone size, J gene, CDR3 DNA, CDR3 protein. The D gene is left open where the match is weak. Some rows have no size entry. The others give once, few or many, or a class for an expanded clone.

-	18	TRBV30	-	TRBJ1-3	TGTGCCTGGAGTGGGGTATTCGCTGGAAAAGGGACTGGAAACACCATATATTTT	CAWSGVFAGKGTGNTIYF
-	14	TRBV11-2	-	TRBJ2-1	TGTGCCAGCAGCTTAGTCGGGTCCTACAATGAGCAGTTCTTC	CASSLVGSYNEQFF
-	15	TRBV11-3	-	TRBJ2-5	TGTGCCAGCAGAGCGGAACCGACGTCTCAAGAGACCCAGTACTTC	CASRAEPTSQETQYF
-	12	TRBV10-2	-	TRBJ1-2	TGCGCCAGCCGCTCCGGGACAAGTGACTACACCTTC	CASRSGTSDYTF
-	14	TRBV2	-	TRBJ2-6	TGTGCCAGCAGCGCAGCCTCTGGGGCCAACGTCCTGACTTTC	CASSAASGANVLTF
-	13	TRBV5-1	-	TRBJ2-7	TGCGCCAGCAGCTCCATGAGCTCCTACGAGCAGTACTTC	CASSSMSSYEQYF
TRBD1	15	TRBV5-1	once	TRBJ2-7	TGCGCCAGCAGCTCACAACCGGGACAGGGCTACGAGCAGTACTTC	CASSSQPGQGYEQYF
TRBD1	14	TRBV6-1	-	TRBJ2-5	TGTGCCAGCAGTGCGGTCAGGGGGCATGAGACCCAGTACTTC	CASSAVRGHETQYF
-	14	TRBV19	-	TRBJ2-3	TGTGCCAGTAGTATAAGGTGGGACACAGATACGCAGTATTTT	CASSIRWDTDTQYF
-	21	TRBV9	-	TRBJ2-6	TGTGCCAGCAGCGTAGGTCCCACAGCCACAGTATCCCGACCTGGGGCCAACGTCCTGACTTTC	CASSVGPTATVSRPGANVLTF
TRBD2	17	TRBV14	-	TRBJ2-7	TGTGCCAGCAGCATAGGGACTAGCGCGCCCTGGAGTGCCGAGCAGTACTTC	CASSIGTSAPWSAEQYF
TRBD1	14	TRBV14	-	TRBJ2-7	TGTGCCAGCAGCCGAAGACAGGGAACCTACGAGCAGTACTTC	CASSRRQGTYEQYF
TRBD2	19	TRBV4-1	-	TRBJ2-2	TGCGCCAGCAGCCGATTCTTCACTAGCGGGAAGACGAACACCGGGGAGCTGTTTTTT	CASSRFFTSGKTNTGELFF
TRBD2	14	TRBV5-1	-	TRBJ2-5	TGCGCCAGCAGATTGACTAGCGGGAGTGAGACCCAGTACTTC	CASRLTSGSETQYF
-	13	TRBV6-4	-	TRBJ2-3	TGTGCCAGCAGTGAACAGGGTGCAGATACGCAGTATTTT	CASSEQGADTQYF
TRBD1	15	TRBV5-4	-	TRBJ2-1	TGTGCCAGCAGCGCCGCGGGGACAGGGGCCAATGAGCAGTTCTTC	CASSAAGTGANEQFF
TRBD1	15	TRBV5-1	once	TRBJ1-1	TGCGCCACTGACAGGGGCCGCCATCAGAACACTGAAGCTTTCTTT	CATDRGRHQNTEAFF
-	17	TRBV5-4	-	TRBJ2-1	TGTGCCAGCAGCTTGGGTAGCGGCGGGAAACTTTACAATGAGCAGTTCTTC	CASSLGSGGKLYNEQFF
TRBD1	13	TRBV19	-	TRBJ1-2	TGTGCCAGTAGTATGGAGGGGGCGCAGGGCTACACCTTC	CASSMEGAQGYTF
-	17	TRBV2	-	TRBJ2-2	TGTGCCAGCAGTGTGTTTTTGGTCGGGGGGAACACCGGGGAGCTGTTTTTT	CASSVFLVGGNTGELFF
-	15	TRBV15	-	TRBJ1-3	TGTGCCACCAGCAGGGAGGGAATTGCTGGAAACACCATATATTTT	CATSREGIAGNTIYF
-	12	TRBV5-1	once	TRBJ2-3	TGCGCCAGCAGCATACCCACAGATACGCAGTATTTT	CASSIPTDTQYF